This TCR beta chain originates from a study of cytomegalovirus exposure and HLA in healthy donors. General study points: An Asian-associated ancestry cluster reportedly showed fewer N-insertions than the approximately 700-donor mean in a later analysis.

Notes on this clone: The antigen is not known.

The CDR3 covers 14 residues. From germline, CDR1 is SEHNR and CDR2 FQNEAQ (reference sequence). The V end was cut by 5 bases, the J end by 2 bases, with 12 bases between. The PCR was carried out with 60 Vbeta primers and 13 Jbeta primers. Libraries were prepared by immunoSEQ multiplex PCR; TCRdb keeps only in-frame clonotypes and omits some of them. The sample yields around 150,000 clones, nearly 80% seen once. The chain carries TRBV7-9 and TRBJ2-5, with D perhaps TRBD1 (5 bases). The source of this sequence is a male donor in good health and CMV-seronegative. The sequencing sample was made of PBMCs. The CDR3 region has the DNA TGTGCCAGCAGCCCGATGGGGCCTCAAGAGACCCAGTACTTC. The encoded protein is CASSPMGPQETQYF. Full variable domain (remainder filled in from reference TRBV7-9 and TRBJ2-5): DTGVSQNPRHKITKRGQNVTFRCDPISEHNRLYWYRQTLGQGPEFLTYFQNEAQLEKSRLLSDRFSAERPKGSFSTLEIQRTEQGDSAMYLCASSPMGPQETQYFGPGTRLLVL.